The entry that follows covers one T cell receptor beta chain sequence. Its antigen is still unknown. Qualities for individual bases were not recorded, and no much larger clone is one base off. Collaborating institutions collected whole blood in K2EDTA tubes following their own protocols. For TCRbeta analysis, collaborators shipped samples as frozen whole blood, isolated PBMCs, or DNA extracted from either of those sample types. The immunoSEQ Assay, a bias-controlled multiplex PCR, was used to amplify TCRbeta CDR3 regions from genomic DNA. In the paper's pipeline: The number of nucleated cells in each sample was estimated by amplification of reference gene primers within the assay. To quantify the absolute abundance of each unique TCRbeta CDR3 rearrangement, sequence reads were collapsed and filtered. For each sample, productive Simpson clonality was calculated as the square root of Simpson's diversity index across productive rearrangements. In TCRdb, the immuneACCESS table is reduced to in-frame sequences with V and J assigned. These tables do not hold every clone; where another copy was compared, an unresolved V gene accounts for under half, and the others remain unexplained. V, J and clone size are taken as reported in that table, and D and trimming were inferred from the DNA itself. The sample profile shows hundreds of thousands of clones; roughly 80% of them were found once. 9.5% to 15% of the sample goes to the ten largest clones.

These data are taken from a study of blood T cell repertoires in COVID-19 (dated by TCRdb to the early 2020s). Some background on the complete study: Collaborator samples came from the United States, Italy and Spain and covered acute and convalescent phases of COVID-19. The material from the prospective study consisted of cDNA or gDNA derived from T cells, B-cell-depleted T cells, or PBMCs. The dataset comprised deeply sampled blood TCRbeta repertoires from subjects exposed to, actively infected with, or recovered from COVID-19. The repertoires were released in a freely available public database intended as a resource for research on the immune response to SARS-CoV-2. Samples came from the ongoing ImmuneRACE study (first 160 participants) plus 1,254 subjects from 6 global collaborators. The sample metadata nearly always contained a de-identified subject ID, COVID-19 status, age in years and sex. Where available, HLA class I and class II types were obtained from metadata supplied by the sample provider rather than from assay-based typing.

Study-wide findings and limitations: Clinical and demographic metadata were provided uncurated, with the amount varying by source and participant.

The material sequenced was peripheral blood. This sequence originates from a woman between 55 and 75 years old with active or convalescent COVID-19.

This receptor carries the CDR3 CASRTPGANTGELFF. The sequenced DNA is TGTGCCAGCAGGACACCGGGGGCGAACACCGGGGAGCTGTTTTTT. Recombination linked TRBV2 to TRBJ2-2; the D segment could be TRBD2, given 6 matching bases. The germline V gene yields SNHLY for CDR1 and FYNNEI for CDR2. The CDR3 starts with the cysteine, ends with the phenylalanine, and has 15 residues. Only the CDR3 portion is preserved as DNA: 45 bases, with reading frame beginning at the first base. V loses 6 bases of germline sequence and J loses 0 bases, and the interval between the two ends is 11 bases.